This entry lists 18 T cell receptor beta chains sequenced from one sample in a study of blood T cell repertoires in COVID-19. The method was immunoSEQ multiplex PCR; TCRdb's version includes in-frame clones alone and lacks a portion of them. Of around 250,000 clones in the sample, 75% to 95% were seen once. The sequencing sample was made of PBMCs or T cells enriched from blood (not recorded which). These receptors all stem from a man aged 35-49 years who had been exposed to COVID-19.

This CDR3 is CASSQDGRGGEKLFF. The CDR3, as DNA: TGTGCCAGCAGCCAAGACGGGAGGGGTGGAGAAAAACTGTTTTTT. The J gene is TRBJ1-4, the V gene TRBV3-1 (or the pseudogene TRBV3-2), with D possibly being TRBD1 (5 bases). Between the trimmed V and J ends, which lost 0 bases and 8 bases, there was a span of 13 bases. The CDR3 totals 15 residues. CDR1 is LGHDT, CDR2 YNNKEL, per germline (reference sequence).

This clone has just one count. The rearrangement uses TRBV6-5 and TRBJ2-7; 9 nucleotides line up with TRBD2. Germline V lookup: CDR1 MNHEY, CDR2 SVGAGI. V was pared by 0 bases and J by 4 bases, with 4 bases of the junction left unmatched. This CDR3 spans 15 amino acids. As DNA, the CDR3 is TGTGCCAGCAGTTACTCTAGCGGGAGAGGGTACGAGCAGTACTTC. This translates into CASSYSSGRGYEQYF.

The V gene is TRBV21-1, the J gene TRBJ2-7; the D call of TRBD2 is as the table states it, not checked on the DNA. TRBV21-1 is a documented pseudogene. This CDR3 is 16 amino acids long. The DNA for the CDR3 is TGTGCCAGCAGCAAAGAAGGGAGGGGGGCGATTTACGAGCAGTACTTC. This encodes CASSKEGRGAIYEQYF.

This chain joins TRBV10-3 and TRBJ2-2; 9 bases fit TRBD2. Germline V gene data show CDR1 as ENHRY and CDR2 as SYGVKD. The CDR3 runs to 15 residues. Trimming took 3 bases from V and 1 from J; bases not matched to a gene: 0. CDR3 in amino acids: CAISDSGRNTGELFF. CDR3 nucleotide sequence: TGTGCCATCAGTGATAGCGGGAGGAACACCGGGGAGCTGTTTTTT.

This clone was seen more than once but under ten times. The chain recombines TRBV7-3 with TRBJ2-2; 7 bases map to TRBD2. V trimming: 5 bases; J trimming: 0 bases; junction bases outside the gene matches: 9. The CDR3 spans 17 residues. CDR1 and CDR2 (germline): SGHTA, FQGTGA. The DNA of the CDR3 is TGTGCCAGCAGCCAACAACCTAGCGGCGCGAACACCGGGGAGCTGTTTTTT. Translation: CASSQQPSGANTGELFF.

The V call is TRBV29-1, the J call TRBJ2-4; TRBD2 matches 7 bases. Germline CDR1 reads SQVTM; CDR2 reads ANQGSEA. V gave up 7 bases and J gave up 3 bases; unmatched junction bases: 21. This CDR3 contains 18 residues. The CDR3 protein is CSAAFFAGDDMGKNIQYF. The CDR3 DNA reads TGCAGCGCCGCTTTTTTTGCGGGAGACGATATGGGCAAAAACATTCAGTACTTC.

This clone was counted a few times. V is TRBV2 and J is TRBJ1-1; 9 nucleotides line up with TRBD1. V lost 6 bases and J lost 6; bases outside the gene matches: 8. The germline gives CDR1 SNHLY, CDR2 FYNNEI. The CDR3 extends over 14 amino acids. The CDR3 nucleotides are TGTGCCAGCAGATCGGACAGGGGCTCCTCTGAAGCTTTCTTT. Protein sequence: CASRSDRGSSEAFF.

The chain carries TRBV18 and TRBJ2-7; 8 nucleotides match TRBD1. CDR1 is KGHSH, CDR2 LQKENI, per germline. The length of the CDR3 is 16 residues. After removal of 6 bases from V and 0 bases from J, the junction contained 10 bases not matched to a gene. This CDR3 is CASSPKDRAFSYEQYF. The CDR3 DNA follows: TGTGCCAGCTCCCCTAAGGACAGGGCGTTCTCCTACGAGCAGTACTTC.

The CDR3: CSDWFLAGMNTEAFF. Here the CDR3 DNA reads TGCAGCGACTGGTTCCTGGCGGGGATGAACACTGAAGCTTTCTTT. This rearrangement joins TRBV29-1 to TRBJ1-1, with no clear D. The CDR3 consists of 15 residues. V lost 7 bases and J 0 bases, leaving 18 bases between the germline ends. From germline, CDR1 is SQVTM and CDR2 ANQGSEA.

The chain links TRBV5-5 to TRBJ2-2; D is unclear. The CDR3 sequence is 11 residues long. Trimming pared 8 bases from V and 7 bases from J, leaving 9 bases between. In germline, CDR1 is SGHKS, CDR2 YYEKEE (reference sequence). The CDR3, as DNA: TGTGCCAGTGCCTCTAACGGGGAGCTGTTTTTT. Its protein product is CASASNGELFF. The full variable domain, completed using reference TRBV5-5 and TRBJ2-2, is DAGVTQSPTHLIKTRGQQVTLRCSPISGHKSVSWYQQVLGQGPQFIFQYYEKEERGRGNFPDRFSARQFPNYSSELNVNALLLGDSALYLCASASNGELFFGEGSRLTVL.

This clone was seen only once. V gene TRBV29-1 combines with J gene TRBJ1-2; TRBD1 matches 7 bases. This CDR3 has 17 amino acids. Germline CDR1 reads SQVTM; CDR2 reads ANQGSEA. The ends lost 4 bases at V and 2 bases at J; junction bases unmatched: 16. CDR3 DNA sequence: TGCAGCGTTGCCGGTTGGGACAGAGAACTCTTAAACTATGGCTACACCTTC. As protein: CSVAGWDRELLNYGYTF.

The rearrangement links TRBV6-5 to TRBJ2-7; D possibly corresponds to TRBD2 (6 bases). The CDR3 has 11 amino acids. Germline CDR1 and CDR2: MNHEY and SVGAGI. V was cut by 8 bases and J by 4 bases, with 9 bases left in between. CDR3 sequence reads: CASESGYEQYF. CDR3 in DNA: TGTGCCAGCGAAAGCGGGTACGAGCAGTACTTC.

V gene TRBV11-3 combines with J gene TRBJ1-2, with D perhaps TRBD1 (6 bases). The CDR3 runs to 15 residues. Between the trimmed V and J ends, which lost 0 bases and 5 bases, there was a span of 13 bases. The germline gives CDR1 SGHNT, CDR2 YENEEA. The CDR3 sequence is CASSLDGQNSYGYTF. For the CDR3, the DNA is TGTGCCAGCAGCTTAGATGGACAGAATTCTTATGGCTACACCTTC.

The chain recombines TRBV19 with TRBJ2-3; TRBD2 matches at 16 bases. There are 19 residues in the CDR3. CDR1 and CDR2 from the germline V gene are LNHDA and SQIVND (reference sequence). V dropped 0 bases and J dropped 3; count of bases not matched to a gene: 6. The CDR3 DNA reads as TGTGCCAGTAGTATAGAAGGGACTAGCGGGAGGGCCACTACAGATACGCAGTATTTT. Translated, it gives CASSIEGTSGRATTDTQYF.

This chain joins TRBV7-2 and TRBJ1-4; 8 bases match TRBD1. CDR3 length: 13 amino acids. Losses at the gene ends were 5 bases for V and 10 bases for J; bases not matched to a gene: 6. Germline V gene data show CDR1 as SGHTA and CDR2 as FQGNSA. The CDR3 loop reads CASSADREGKLFF. The CDR3 nucleotides read TGTGCCAGCAGCGCGGACAGGGAGGGAAAACTGTTTTTT.

The chain employs TRBV19 and TRBJ1-1; TRBD1 aligns across 7 bases. CDR1 and CDR2 from the germline V gene are LNHDA and SQIVND (reference sequence). The CDR3 runs 14 residues. The V segment lost 5 bases and the J segment 1 base; nucleotides outside the gene matches: 4. The CDR3 region has the DNA TGTGCCAGTAGTCTCTGGACAGGGAACACTGAAGCTTTCTTT. Protein: CASSLWTGNTEAFF.

The genes are TRBV30 and TRBJ1-1; TRBD1 is a possible D gene (6 bases). Germline V gives CDR1 GTSNPN, CDR2 SVGIG (reference sequence). V lost 2 bases to trimming and J lost 0 bases, with 7 bases between them. The CDR3 covers 13 residues. CDR3 bases: TGTGCCTGGAGTAGGACAGTGAACACTGAAGCTTTCTTT. Residues: CAWSRTVNTEAFF.

The genes are TRBV29-1 and TRBJ1-1; 7 bases agree with TRBD1. The CDR3 length is 14 residues. Germline loops: CDR1 SQVTM, CDR2 ANQGSEA. Losses at the gene ends were 5 bases for V and 1 base for J; bases not matched to a gene: 7. CDR3 nucleotides: TGCAGCGTTCAGAGACAGGGTGGGAACACTGAAGCTTTCTTT. Protein product: CSVQRQGGNTEAFF.